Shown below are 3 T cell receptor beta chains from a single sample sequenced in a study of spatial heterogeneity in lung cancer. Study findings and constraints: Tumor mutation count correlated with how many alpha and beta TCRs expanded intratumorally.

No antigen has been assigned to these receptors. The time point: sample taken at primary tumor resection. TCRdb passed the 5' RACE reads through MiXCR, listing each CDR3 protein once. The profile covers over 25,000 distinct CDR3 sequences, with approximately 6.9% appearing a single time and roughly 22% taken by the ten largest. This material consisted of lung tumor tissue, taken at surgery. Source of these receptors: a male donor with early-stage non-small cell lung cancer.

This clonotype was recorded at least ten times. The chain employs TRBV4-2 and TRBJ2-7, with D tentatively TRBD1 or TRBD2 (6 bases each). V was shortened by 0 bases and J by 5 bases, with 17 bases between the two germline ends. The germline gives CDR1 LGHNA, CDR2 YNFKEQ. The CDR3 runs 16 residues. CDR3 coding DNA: TGTGCCAGCAGCCAAGAAGTCGGGGGCTTGGGGGACGAGCAGTACTTC. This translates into CASSQEVGGLGDEQYF.

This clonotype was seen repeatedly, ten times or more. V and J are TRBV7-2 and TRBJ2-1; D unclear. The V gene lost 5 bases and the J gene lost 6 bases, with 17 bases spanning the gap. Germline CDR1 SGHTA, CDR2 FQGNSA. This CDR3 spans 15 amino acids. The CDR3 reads CASSRDPQPGNEQFF. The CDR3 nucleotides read TGTGCCAGCAGCCGTGACCCGCAACCCGGCAATGAGCAGTTCTTC.

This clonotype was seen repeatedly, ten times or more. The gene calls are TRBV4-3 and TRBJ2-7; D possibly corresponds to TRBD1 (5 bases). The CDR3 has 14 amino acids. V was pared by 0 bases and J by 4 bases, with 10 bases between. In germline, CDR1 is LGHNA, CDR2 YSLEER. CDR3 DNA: TGCGCCAGCAGCCAAGATCAGGGATCGTACGAGCAGTACTTC. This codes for CASSQDQGSYEQYF.